This TCR beta chain appears in the sequencing data of a study of human T cells and chemical hapten exposure. V lost 7 bases and J lost 9; bases outside the gene matches: 14. This CDR3 contains 16 residues. Stated time point: patch test 3, about 24 weeks after DPC sensitization. Treatment: therapeutic diphenylcyclopropenone sensitization with weekly scalp DPC. This clonotype was observed a few times. Individual cDNA molecules received unique molecular identifiers in the library. Via MiXCR, TCRdb re-called the RACE reads, giving one row per CDR3 protein. Of around 200,000 distinct CDR3 sequences in the sample, more than 20% were seen once.

This TCR was sampled from a woman between 40 and 50 years old with alopecia areata. Some clones in this sample may be carry-over from other donors' samples. The specimen comprised whole blood, sampled in connection with sensitization to the hapten diphenylcyclopropenone (DPC). V and J are TRBV12-3 or TRBV12-4 and TRBJ2-1, with TRBD2 matching over 11 bases. CDR3 in amino acids: CASNPSGRSFQGEQFF. CDR3 DNA sequence: TGTGCCAGCAATCCTAGCGGGAGGTCATTTCAGGGTGAGCAGTTCTTC.